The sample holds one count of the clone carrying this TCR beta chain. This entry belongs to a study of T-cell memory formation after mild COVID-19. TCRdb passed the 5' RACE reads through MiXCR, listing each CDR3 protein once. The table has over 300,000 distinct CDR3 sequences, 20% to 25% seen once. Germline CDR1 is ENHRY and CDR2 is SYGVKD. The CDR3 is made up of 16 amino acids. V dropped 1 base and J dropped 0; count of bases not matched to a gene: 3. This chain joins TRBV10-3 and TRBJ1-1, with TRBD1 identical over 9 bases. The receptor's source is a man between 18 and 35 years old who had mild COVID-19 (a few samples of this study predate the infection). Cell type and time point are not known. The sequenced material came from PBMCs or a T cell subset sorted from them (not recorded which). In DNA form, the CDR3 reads TGTGCCATCAGTGAGTGGACAGGGGCGATGAACACTGAAGCTTTCTTT. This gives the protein CAISEWTGAMNTEAFF.